This T cell receptor beta chain is from a study of blood T cell repertoires in COVID-19. In the study overall: The origin of the acute and convalescent COVID-19 samples was the United States, Italy and Spain. From T cells, B-cell-depleted T cells, or PBMCs came the material, which was cDNA or gDNA.

Concerning this clone: Other DNA variants within this sample encode the same CDR3.

Per the authors' pipeline: Amplified reference gene primers provided the basis for estimating nucleated cell counts. The repertoire was sequenced with immunoSEQ multiplex PCR; TCRdb's copy has only in-frame clones and lacks some. For V, J and clone size, that table is used; D and trimming come from the DNA. The sample lists fewer than 100,000 clones; around nine tenths were seen once. The V and J ends lost 2 bases and 2 bases respectively, with 8 bases between them. CDR3 length equals 14 residues. Germline CDR1 SGDLS, CDR2 YYNGEE. The source material was peripheral blood. The V and J genes are TRBV9 and TRBJ2-1, with D possibly TRBD2 on 6 matching bases. The TCR sequence derives from a woman of 80 years or more with acute or convalescent COVID-19. The chain's CDR3 is CASSVGGTYNEQFF. CDR3 nucleotides: TGTGCCAGCAGCGTCGGCGGGACCTACAATGAGCAGTTCTTC.